The next 14 T cell receptor beta chains were all read from a single sample in a study of CD8+ T cells in alopecia areata. After isolation, RNA underwent reverse transcription to generate cDNA as the sequencing template. Sequenced by immunoSEQ multiplex PCR; TCRdb stores in-frame clones only, minus some. The sample records approximately 150,000 clones, around three fifths being singletons. Specified treatment: oral pan-JAK inhibitor, 5-10 mg twice daily. This specimen was CD4+ T cells sorted from blood, taken at week 24, from a patient treated with tofacitinib. These receptors came from a human donor with alopecia areata.

The rearrangement links TRBV19 to TRBJ1-5; the match to TRBD1 covers 7 bases. CDR1 and CDR2 from the germline V gene are LNHDA and SQIVND (reference sequence). This CDR3 spans 14 amino acids. With V trimmed by 7 bases and J by 7 bases, 10 bases remained unmatched. The CDR3 spells CASTRGGAGQPQHF. CDR3 DNA: TGTGCCAGTACCCGAGGGGGCGCGGGGCAGCCCCAGCATTTT.

V gene TRBV30 combines with J gene TRBJ2-3; D may be TRBD2 (5 bases). Germline values: CDR1 GTSNPN, CDR2 SVGIG (reference sequence). The ends were cut back, 3 bases at V and 4 bases at J, with 17 bases in the middle. The CDR3 loop spans 15 amino acids. CDR3 sequence (DNA): TGTGCCTGGAGGAGGGATCCTACGGGGTCAGATACGCAGTATTTT. This codes for CAWRRDPTGSDTQYF.

The J gene is TRBJ1-1, the V gene TRBV5-6; D call uncertain. The CDR3 runs 14 residues. The germline V gene has CDR1 SGHDT and CDR2 YYEEEE. Trimming pared 0 bases from V and 4 bases from J, leaving 10 bases between. The CDR3 bases are TGTGCCAGCAGCTTGGATAGGACGGGCACTGAAGCTTTCTTT. It is translated as CASSLDRTGTEAFF.

This clone was seen more than once but under ten times. The V call is TRBV6-5, the J call TRBJ1-1, with D unresolved. This CDR3 has 15 residues. Trimming took off 0 bases at V and 3 bases at J, with 11 bases between the two ends. The germline V gene encodes CDR1 MNHEY and CDR2 SVGAGI. The CDR3, as DNA: TGTGCCAGCAGTTACTCGTTTAATGCAGACACTGAAGCTTTCTTT. Translating it yields CASSYSFNADTEAFF.

The V gene is TRBV5-1, the J gene TRBJ2-2; unclear D gene. V lost 4 bases to trimming and J lost 3 bases, with 7 bases between them. Germline V CDR1 and CDR2: SGHRS, YFSETQ. This CDR3 region has 13 residues. CDR3 coding DNA: TGCGCCAGCAGCATGCCCCACACCGGGGAGCTGTTTTTT. It codes for CASSMPHTGELFF. Using reference TRBV5-1 and TRBJ2-2 for the parts outside the CDR3, the full variable domain is KAGVTQTPRYLIKTRGQQVTLSCSPISGHRSVSWYQQTPGQGLQFLFEYFSETQRNKGNFPGRFSGRQFSNSRSEMNVSTLELGDSALYLCASSMPHTGELFFGEGSRLTVL.

The V and J genes are TRBV6-5 and TRBJ1-1; D remains ambiguous. From germline, CDR1 is MNHEY and CDR2 SVGAGI. There are 14 residues in the CDR3. The V gene lost 4 bases and the J gene lost 3 bases, with 12 bases spanning the gap. The CDR3 DNA is TGTGCCAGCAGTTCACCCGCGGAGCACACTGAAGCTTTCTTT. This sequence encodes CASSSPAEHTEAFF.

The chain uses TRBV27 and TRBJ2-1; 7 nucleotides line up with TRBD1. Germline-derived CDR1 and CDR2 are MNHEY and SMNVEV (reference sequence). This CDR3 region has 15 residues. The V segment lost 4 bases and the J segment 5 bases; nucleotides outside the gene matches: 8. The CDR3, as DNA: TGTGCCAGCAGTTCAGTGGCGACAGGGCACAATGAGCAGTTCTTC. Protein product: CASSSVATGHNEQFF.

The chain has TRBV4-1 and TRBJ1-5; D not certain. The germline gives CDR1 MGHRA, CDR2 YSYEKL. CDR3 length: 15 residues. V was clipped by 1 base and J by 7 bases, with 14 bases between them. The CDR3 here is CASSQVSGSGQPQHF. The CDR3 nucleotides are TGCGCCAGCAGCCAAGTATCGGGGAGCGGGCAGCCCCAGCATTTT.

In its sample, this clone was seen a few times. V and J are TRBV6-1 and TRBJ1-2; D gene unclear. CDR1 MNHNS and CDR2 SASEGT come from the germline V gene. Trimming left V 7 bases short and J 4 bases short, with 10 bases between. The CDR3 spans 12 residues. CDR3 amino acids: CASKSAAYGYTF. CDR3 sequence (DNA): TGTGCCAGCAAGTCCGCAGCCTATGGCTACACCTTC.

This chain connects TRBV5-6 to TRBJ1-2, with D possibly matching TRBD1 (6 bases). The CDR3 consists of 15 residues. V was clipped by 0 bases and J by 4 bases, with 13 bases between them. Germline lookup yields CDR1 SGHDT and CDR2 YYEEEE. As DNA, the CDR3 is TGTGCCAGCAGCTTGGCGAGGGGGGTTGGCTATGGCTACACCTTC. Protein: CASSLARGVGYGYTF.

The V gene is TRBV6-5, the J gene TRBJ2-2; 8 nucleotides align to TRBD1. Germline-derived CDR1 and CDR2 are MNHEY and SVGAGI. Losses at the gene ends were 2 bases for V and 7 bases for J; bases not matched to a gene: 6. The CDR3 is made up of 15 amino acids. The CDR3 sequence is CASSYGQGGGGELFF. The CDR3 nucleotides are TGTGCCAGCAGTTACGGACAGGGAGGAGGCGGGGAGCTGTTTTTT.

This chain links TRBV7-2 with TRBJ2-7; no clear D. CDR1 SGHTA and CDR2 FQGNSA come from the germline V gene. Trimming left V 5 bases short and J 5 bases short, with 7 bases between. This CDR3 is 11 amino acids long. The DNA for the CDR3 is TGTGCCAGCAGCGAACGGGACGAGCAGTACTTC. This gives the protein CASSERDEQYF.

The chain uses TRBV29-1 and TRBJ1-2, with a possible D match to TRBD1 (5 bases). The germline V gene encodes CDR1 SQVTM and CDR2 ANQGSEA. Trimming shortened V by 4 bases and J by 4 bases, and 16 bases separated the two germline ends. CDR3 length: 14 amino acids. CDR3 region: CSVAPRAAVYGYTF. The CDR3 DNA reads TGCAGCGTTGCCCCCAGGGCCGCAGTCTATGGCTACACCTTC.

The chain joins TRBV6-5 to TRBJ1-2; the match to TRBD1 covers 8 bases. Per the germline V gene, CDR1 is MNHEY and CDR2 is SVGAGI. This CDR3 has 12 residues. Unmatched junction bases numbered 5, after V lost 7 bases and J lost 7 bases. The CDR3: CASTPDRVGYTF. The CDR3, as DNA: TGTGCCAGCACCCCGGACAGGGTTGGCTACACCTTC.